This is a list of T cell receptor beta chains from one sample in a study of siplizumab effects on memory and regulatory T cells. TCRdb keeps only in-frame clones here, not all; method: immunoSEQ multiplex PCR. The sample lists 85,000 to 130,000 clones, roughly 93% occurring once. The material sequenced was Tregs sorted from blood. The receptors were sampled from a human donor in good health. CDR3s include the opening cysteine and the closing phenylalanine or tryptophan. Fields, in order: J gene, V gene, clone size, CDR3 protein. Not all rows give a size; the values are once, few, many and, for expanded clones, a class.

j_gene: TRBJ1-1
v_gene: TRBV5-4
abundance: once
CDR3aa: CASSLGGVRVAPEAFF

j_gene: TRBJ1-2
v_gene: TRBV2
abundance: .
CDR3aa: CASSAGRKIHYGYTF

j_gene: TRBJ2-3
v_gene: TRBV5-1
abundance: .
CDR3aa: CASSLRIDTQYF

j_gene: TRBJ2-1
v_gene: TRBV9
abundance: .
CDR3aa: CASSRGTSGLNEQFF

j_gene: TRBJ1-2
v_gene: TRBV10-3
abundance: few
CDR3aa: CAISESRGRIGYTF

j_gene: TRBJ2-3
v_gene: TRBV29-1
abundance: once
CDR3aa: CSVGGGTDTQYF

j_gene: TRBJ2-5
v_gene: TRBV25-1
abundance: .
CDR3aa: CASSWDWRETQYF

j_gene: TRBJ2-7
v_gene: TRBV2
abundance: .
CDR3aa: CASSPITSSHHYEQYF

j_gene: TRBJ2-3
v_gene: TRBV5-1
abundance: .
CDR3aa: CASRGVTDTQYF

j_gene: TRBJ1-5
v_gene: TRBV29-1
abundance: once
CDR3aa: CSVGGVGHQPQHF

j_gene: TRBJ1-2
v_gene: TRBV6-1
abundance: .
CDR3aa: CASRARGQGDYGYTF

j_gene: TRBJ1-5
v_gene: TRBV28
abundance: .
CDR3aa: CASSLLGGGNQPQHF

j_gene: TRBJ1-5
v_gene: TRBV7-8
abundance: .
CDR3aa: CASSLGHNSNQPQHF

j_gene: TRBJ2-7
v_gene: TRBV7-6
abundance: .
CDR3aa: CASSLTGLKEQYF

j_gene: TRBJ2-3
v_gene: TRBV9
abundance: .
CDR3aa: CASSVGEDTQYF

j_gene: TRBJ2-5
v_gene: TRBV5-1
abundance: .
CDR3aa: CASSPTGYQETQYF

j_gene: TRBJ1-2
v_gene: TRBV4-1
abundance: .
CDR3aa: CASSQGRRYGYTF

j_gene: TRBJ2-1
v_gene: TRBV10-3
abundance: .
CDR3aa: CAISESAGVVNEQFF

j_gene: TRBJ1-2
v_gene: TRBV4-2
abundance: once
CDR3aa: CASSPGQGNYGYTF

j_gene: TRBJ2-5
v_gene: TRBV19
abundance: .
CDR3aa: CASSRGGGTQYF

j_gene: TRBJ2-7
v_gene: TRBV11-2
abundance: .
CDR3aa: CASSLISPGRRAYEQYF

j_gene: TRBJ2-7
v_gene: TRBV2
abundance: few
CDR3aa: CASSVQRSYEQYF

j_gene: TRBJ2-2
v_gene: TRBV25-1
abundance: .
CDR3aa: CASSETRLARPGELFF